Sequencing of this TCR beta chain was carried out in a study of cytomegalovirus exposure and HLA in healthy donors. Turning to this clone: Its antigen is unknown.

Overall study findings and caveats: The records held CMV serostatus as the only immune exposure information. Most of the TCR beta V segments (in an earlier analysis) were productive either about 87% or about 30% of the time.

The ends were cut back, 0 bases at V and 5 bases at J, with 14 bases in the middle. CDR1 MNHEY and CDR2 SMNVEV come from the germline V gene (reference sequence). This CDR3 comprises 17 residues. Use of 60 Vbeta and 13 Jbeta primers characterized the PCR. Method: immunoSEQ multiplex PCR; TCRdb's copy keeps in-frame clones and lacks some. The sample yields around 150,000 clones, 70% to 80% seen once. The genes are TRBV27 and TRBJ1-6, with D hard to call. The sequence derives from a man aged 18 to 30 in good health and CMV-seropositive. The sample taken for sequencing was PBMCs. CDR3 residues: CASSLSNQHSHNSPLHF. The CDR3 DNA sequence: TGTGCCAGCAGTTTATCGAACCAACATTCTCATAATTCACCCCTCCACTTT.